This T cell receptor beta chain was recovered during a study of blood T cell repertoires in COVID-19. The CDR3 has 13 amino acids. Germline V lookup: CDR1 DFQATT, CDR2 SNEGSKA (reference sequence). V gave up 3 bases and J gave up 5 bases; unmatched junction bases: 2. Profiling relied on immunoSEQ multiplex PCR, and the TCRdb table lists in-frame clones only, not all of them. The repertoire consists of about 33,000 clones, with around nine tenths occurring once and the leading ten covering around 2.4%. This clone was counted between two and nine times. What was sequenced was peripheral blood. This TCR derives from a human donor in a cohort sampled during active COVID-19. This chain joins TRBV20-1 and TRBJ2-2, with TRBD1 matching 8 bases. The CDR3 region has the DNA TGCAGTGCTAGTCGACAGGGGACCGGGGAGCTGTTTTTT. Protein product: CSASRQGTGELFF.